This T cell receptor beta chain was recovered during a study of cytomegalovirus exposure and HLA in healthy donors. Study-level background: Some 200 million T cells yielded 120 million or so unique TCR beta sequences, as an earlier analysis found. Early release data held tens of millions of unique TCRs from HLA-typed donors. Study-wide points: Many donors shared some public TCRs, even though most TCR sequences were rare. CMV serostatus was the sole immune exposure information available.

Germline V gene data show CDR1 as SGHTA and CDR2 as FQGNSA. V gave up 1 base and J gave up 4 bases, with 9 bases separating them. The CDR3 runs 14 residues. Comments on this clone: Its antigen remains unidentified.

The PCR used 60 Vbeta and 13 Jbeta primers. Here immunoSEQ multiplex PCR was the method, and the copy in TCRdb shows in-frame clones only, minus some. The data contain around 180,000 clones, about 81% of them singletons. The sample was PBMCs. The chain links TRBV7-2 to TRBJ2-3; D is ambiguous. This sequence was found in a man aged 18 to 29 in good health and CMV-seronegative. CDR3 DNA sequence: TGTGCCAGCAGCTTAGGGAGTTACGCAGATACGCAGTATTTT. Amino acid sequence: CASSLGSYADTQYF.